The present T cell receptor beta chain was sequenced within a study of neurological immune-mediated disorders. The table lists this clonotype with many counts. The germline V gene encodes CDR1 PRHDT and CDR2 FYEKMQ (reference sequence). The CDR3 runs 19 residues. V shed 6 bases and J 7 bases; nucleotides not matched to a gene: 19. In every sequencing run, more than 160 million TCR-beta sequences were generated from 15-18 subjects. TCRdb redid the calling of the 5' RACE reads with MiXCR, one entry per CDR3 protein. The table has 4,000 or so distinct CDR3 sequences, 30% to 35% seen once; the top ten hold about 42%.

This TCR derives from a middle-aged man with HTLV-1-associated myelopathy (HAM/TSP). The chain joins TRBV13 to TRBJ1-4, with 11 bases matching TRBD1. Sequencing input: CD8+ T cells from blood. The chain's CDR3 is CASSGLRTGGARRGEKLFF. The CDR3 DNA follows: TGTGCCAGCAGTGGTCTCAGGACAGGGGGCGCGCGGAGGGGTGAAAAACTGTTTTTT.